The 13 T cell receptor beta chains presented below share a single source sample, sequenced in a study of blood T cell repertoires in COVID-19. Produced via immunoSEQ multiplex PCR; TCRdb's table is partial and in-frame only. The sample holds 110,000 to 150,000 clones, over 75% seen once. The sample was peripheral blood. The receptors stem from a woman between 45 and 60 years old with acute or convalescent COVID-19.

By share of the sample, this clone is large. The chain joins TRBV5-1 to TRBJ2-7; 9 nucleotides match TRBD1. V trimming: 4 bases; J trimming: 7 bases; junction bases outside the gene matches: 18. This CDR3 has 17 residues. Germline V lookup: CDR1 SGHRS, CDR2 YFSETQ. This CDR3 reads CASSPIPGQGSMGEQYF. For the CDR3, the DNA is TGCGCCAGCAGCCCAATACCGGGACAGGGAAGTATGGGGGAGCAGTACTTC.

The rearrangement links TRBV2 to TRBJ2-1; possibly TRBD1 for D (5 bases). Germline CDR1 SNHLY, CDR2 FYNNEI. Trimming pared 2 bases from V and 0 bases from J, leaving 8 bases between. CDR3 size: 15 residues. The CDR3 DNA is TGTGCCAGCAGTGAACAGGGAAACTCCTACAATGAGCAGTTCTTC. Encoded protein: CASSEQGNSYNEQFF.

V is TRBV7-3 and J is TRBJ2-1; D is uncertain. This CDR3 has 13 amino acids. Trimming pared 3 bases from V and 5 bases from J, leaving 8 bases between. Germline V gene data show CDR1 as SGHTA and CDR2 as FQGTGA. CDR3 coding DNA: TGTGCCAGCAGCTTCTATCGGGACAATGAGCAGTTCTTC. Its protein product is CASSFYRDNEQFF.

This chain uses TRBV18 with TRBJ1-6; 8 bases map to TRBD1. The germline gives CDR1 KGHSH, CDR2 LQKENI. V gave up 6 bases and J gave up 8 bases; unmatched junction bases: 6. The CDR3 runs to 14 residues. Here the CDR3 reads CASSAQGADSPLHF. The DNA for the CDR3 is TGTGCCAGCTCCGCTCAGGGGGCGGATTCACCCCTCCACTTT.

The rearrangement uses TRBV9 and TRBJ2-3, with 9 bases that match TRBD2. The CDR3 covers 16 residues. From germline, CDR1 is SGDLS and CDR2 YYNGEE. The trim removed 0 bases at V and 2 bases at J, leaving 4 bases unmatched. CDR3 region: CASSVGSSGATDTQYF. As DNA, the CDR3 is TGTGCCAGCAGCGTAGGGTCTAGCGGGGCCACAGATACGCAGTATTTT. Full variable domain (outside the CDR3, taken from reference TRBV9 and TRBJ2-3): DSGVTQTPKHLITATGQRVTLRCSPRSGDLSVYWYQQSLDQGLQFLIQYYNGEERAKGNILERFSAQQFPDLHSELNLSSLELGDSALYFCASSVGSSGATDTQYFGPGTRLTVL.

This chain connects TRBV5-1 to TRBJ1-2; 12 bases match TRBD1. Per germline, CDR1 SGHRS and CDR2 YFSETQ. CDR3 length: 14 amino acids. Unmatched junction bases numbered 5, after V lost 3 bases and J lost 8 bases. The CDR3 nucleotides read TGCGCCAGCAGCTCGGGACAGGGGGCGGAGGGCTACACCTTC. Translating gives CASSSGQGAEGYTF. The whole variable domain, remainder taken from reference TRBV5-1 and TRBJ1-2, is KAGVTQTPRYLIKTRGQQVTLSCSPISGHRSVSWYQQTPGQGLQFLFEYFSETQRNKGNFPGRFSGRQFSNSRSEMNVSTLELGDSALYLCASSSGQGAEGYTFGSGTRLTVV.

V and J are TRBV2 and TRBJ1-6, with D uncertain. V was clipped by 6 bases and J by 5 bases, with 8 bases between them. Per germline, CDR1 SNHLY and CDR2 FYNNEI. The CDR3 has 13 amino acids. This CDR3 reads CASRPENNSPLHF. The CDR3 DNA reads as TGTGCCAGCAGGCCAGAAAATAATTCACCCCTCCACTTT.

V gene TRBV11-2 combines with J gene TRBJ2-7; no definite D call. The V end was cut by 5 bases, the J end by 0 bases, with 8 bases between. This CDR3 has 13 amino acids. Germline CDR1 SGHAT, CDR2 FQNNGV. CDR3 coding DNA: TGTGCCAGCAGCCCCGGGTCCTCCTACGAGCAGTACTTC. This translates into CASSPGSSYEQYF.

In DNA form, the CDR3 reads TGTGCCAGCAGCGTCGCCAGCCCCCCGGAGTTGGGGAACACTGAAGCTTTCTTT. Protein product: CASSVASPPELGNTEAFF. The chain carries TRBV9 and TRBJ1-1, with unresolved D. CDR3 size: 18 residues. Trimming shortened V by 2 bases and J by 1 base, and 21 bases separated the two germline ends. The germline CDR1 and CDR2 sequences are SGDLS and YYNGEE. Supplemented by reference TRBV9 and TRBJ1-1, the full variable domain reads DSGVTQTPKHLITATGQRVTLRCSPRSGDLSVYWYQQSLDQGLQFLIQYYNGEERAKGNILERFSAQQFPDLHSELNLSSLELGDSALYFCASSVASPPELGNTEAFFGQGTRLTVV.

The chain couples TRBV9 to TRBJ2-1; 7 bases are a match to TRBD2. The CDR3 runs 17 residues. Germline values: CDR1 SGDLS, CDR2 YYNGEE. After removal of 0 bases from V and 9 bases from J, the junction contained 15 bases not matched to a gene. CDR3 bases: TGTGCCAGCAGCGTAGGCGGGGTGCGGGGGACCCGAGGTGAGCAGTTCTTC. It encodes CASSVGGVRGTRGEQFF. Supplemented by reference TRBV9 and TRBJ2-1, the full variable domain reads DSGVTQTPKHLITATGQRVTLRCSPRSGDLSVYWYQQSLDQGLQFLIQYYNGEERAKGNILERFSAQQFPDLHSELNLSSLELGDSALYFCASSVGGVRGTRGEQFFGPGTRLTVL.

The genes are TRBV29-1 and TRBJ1-1; 8 positions match TRBD1. CDR3 size: 14 residues. V lost 4 bases, J lost 7 bases, and 11 bases stayed unmatched. Germline V gives CDR1 SQVTM, CDR2 ANQGSEA. The CDR3 protein is CSVVGVTGVGEAFF. CDR3 coding DNA: TGCAGCGTTGTGGGCGTGACAGGGGTAGGTGAAGCTTTCTTT. The full variable domain, rest sourced from reference TRBV29-1 and TRBJ1-1, is SAVISQKPSRDICQRGTSLTIQCQVDSQVTMMFWYRQQPGQSLTLIATANQGSEATYESGFVIDKFPISRPNLTFSTLTVSNMSPEDSSIYLCSVVGVTGVGEAFFGQGTRLTVV.

The chain combines TRBV27 with TRBJ2-1; D is possibly TRBD2 (6 bases). The CDR3 consists of 16 residues. With 5 bases removed from V and 0 bases from J, the gap between germline ends came to 14 bases. Germline V lookup: CDR1 MNHEY, CDR2 SMNVEV (reference sequence). In DNA, the CDR3 is TGTGCCAGCAGTCCATACAGCGGGCGCTCCTACAATGAGCAGTTCTTC. Translated, it gives CASSPYSGRSYNEQFF.

The chain is built from TRBV3-1 (or the pseudogene TRBV3-2) and TRBJ1-5; D gene unclear. The CDR3 is 15 amino acids. Germline V gene data show CDR1 as LGHDT and CDR2 as YNNKEL (reference sequence). Trimming cost V 0 bases and J 1 base, with 7 bases left between them. The CDR3 sequence is CASSQEYGSNQPQHF. DNA of the CDR3: TGTGCCAGCAGCCAAGAGTACGGGAGCAATCAGCCCCAGCATTTT.